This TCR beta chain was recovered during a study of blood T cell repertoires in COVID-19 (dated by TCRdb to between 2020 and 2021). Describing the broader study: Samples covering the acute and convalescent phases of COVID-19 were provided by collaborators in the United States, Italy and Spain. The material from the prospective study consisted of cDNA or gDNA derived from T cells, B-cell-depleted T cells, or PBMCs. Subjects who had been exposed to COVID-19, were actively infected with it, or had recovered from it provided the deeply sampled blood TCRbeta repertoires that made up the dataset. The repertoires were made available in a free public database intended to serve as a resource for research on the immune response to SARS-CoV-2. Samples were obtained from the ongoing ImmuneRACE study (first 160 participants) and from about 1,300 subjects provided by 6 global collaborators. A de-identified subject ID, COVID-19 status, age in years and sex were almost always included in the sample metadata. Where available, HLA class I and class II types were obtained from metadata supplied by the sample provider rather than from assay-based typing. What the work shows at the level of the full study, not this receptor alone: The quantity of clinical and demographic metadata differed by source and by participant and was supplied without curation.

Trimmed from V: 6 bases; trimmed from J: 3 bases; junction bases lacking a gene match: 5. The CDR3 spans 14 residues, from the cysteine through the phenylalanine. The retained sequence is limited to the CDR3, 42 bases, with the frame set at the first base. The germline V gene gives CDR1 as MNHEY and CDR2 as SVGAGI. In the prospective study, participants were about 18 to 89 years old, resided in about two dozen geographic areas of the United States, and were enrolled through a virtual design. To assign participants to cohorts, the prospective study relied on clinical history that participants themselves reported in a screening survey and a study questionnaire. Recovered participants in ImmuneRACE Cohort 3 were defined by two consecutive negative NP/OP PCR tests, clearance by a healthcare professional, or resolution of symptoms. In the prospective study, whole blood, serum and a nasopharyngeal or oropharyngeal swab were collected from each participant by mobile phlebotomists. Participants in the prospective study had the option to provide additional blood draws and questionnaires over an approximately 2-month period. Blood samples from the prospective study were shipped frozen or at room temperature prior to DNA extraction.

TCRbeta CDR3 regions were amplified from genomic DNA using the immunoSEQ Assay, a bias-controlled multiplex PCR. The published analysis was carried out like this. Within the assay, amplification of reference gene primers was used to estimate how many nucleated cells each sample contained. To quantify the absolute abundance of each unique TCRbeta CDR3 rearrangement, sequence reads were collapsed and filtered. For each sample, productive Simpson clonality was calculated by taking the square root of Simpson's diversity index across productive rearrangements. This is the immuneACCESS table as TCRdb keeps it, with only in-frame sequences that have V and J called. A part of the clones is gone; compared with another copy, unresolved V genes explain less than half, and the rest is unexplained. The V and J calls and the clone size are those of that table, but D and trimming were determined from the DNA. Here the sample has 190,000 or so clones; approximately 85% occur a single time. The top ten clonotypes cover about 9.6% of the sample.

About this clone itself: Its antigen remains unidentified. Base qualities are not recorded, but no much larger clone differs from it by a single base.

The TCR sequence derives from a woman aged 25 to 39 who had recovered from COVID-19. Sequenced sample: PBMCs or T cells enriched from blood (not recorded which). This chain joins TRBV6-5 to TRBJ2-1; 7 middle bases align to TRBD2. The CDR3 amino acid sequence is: CASRPGLLYNEQFF. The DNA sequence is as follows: TGTGCCAGCAGACCGGGACTACTCTACAATGAGCAGTTCTTC.